This T cell receptor beta chain came from a study of liver allograft versus peripheral blood T cells. Study summary: Blood and transplanted-liver T cell receptor repertoires from recipients were compared.

As for this clonotype: Its antigen is unidentified.

Germline V gene data show CDR1 as MNHNY and CDR2 as SVGAGI (reference sequence). V was pared by 7 bases and J by 0 bases, with 3 bases of the junction left unmatched. This CDR3 comprises 14 residues. Each CDR3 protein gets one entry after TCRdb re-called the reads with MiXCR. The sample shows about 10,000 distinct CDR3 sequences, over 15% of them seen only once. Study-wide results and limits: Liver allograft repertoires of T cell receptors reportedly diverged from peripheral blood repertoires.

This TCR was sampled from a human patient who had a liver transplant. Some T cells may be graft donor cells. The J gene is TRBJ1-3, the V gene TRBV6-6; TRBD1 matches 7 bases. The CDR3 is CASIDRDSGNTIYF. The CDR3 DNA reads TGTGCCAGCATCGACAGGGACTCTGGAAACACCATATATTTT.